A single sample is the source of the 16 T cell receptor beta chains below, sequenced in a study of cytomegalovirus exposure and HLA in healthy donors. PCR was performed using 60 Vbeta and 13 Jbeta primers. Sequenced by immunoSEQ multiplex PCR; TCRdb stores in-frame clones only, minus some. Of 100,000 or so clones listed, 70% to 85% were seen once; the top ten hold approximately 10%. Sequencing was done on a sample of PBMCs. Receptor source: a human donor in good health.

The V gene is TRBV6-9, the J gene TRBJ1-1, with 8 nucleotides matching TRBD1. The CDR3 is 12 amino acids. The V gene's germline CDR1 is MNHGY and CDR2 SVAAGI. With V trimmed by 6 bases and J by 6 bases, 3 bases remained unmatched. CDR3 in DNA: TGTGCCAGCAGCACGGGACAGGCTGAAGCTTTCTTT. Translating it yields CASSTGQAEAFF.

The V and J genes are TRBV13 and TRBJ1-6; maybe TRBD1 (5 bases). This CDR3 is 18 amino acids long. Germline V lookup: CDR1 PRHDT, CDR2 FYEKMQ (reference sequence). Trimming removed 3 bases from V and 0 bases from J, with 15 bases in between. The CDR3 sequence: CASSFLTAPSSYNSPLHF. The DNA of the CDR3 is TGTGCCAGCAGCTTTTTGACAGCGCCGAGCTCCTATAATTCACCCCTCCACTTT.

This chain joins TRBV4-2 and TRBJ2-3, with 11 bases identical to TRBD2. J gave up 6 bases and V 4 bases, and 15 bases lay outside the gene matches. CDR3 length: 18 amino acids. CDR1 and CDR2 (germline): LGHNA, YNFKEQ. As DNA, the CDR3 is TGTGCCAGCAGCCCCACGGTAGCACTAGCGGGGGTGGGCGATACGCAGTATTTT. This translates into CASSPTVALAGVGDTQYF.

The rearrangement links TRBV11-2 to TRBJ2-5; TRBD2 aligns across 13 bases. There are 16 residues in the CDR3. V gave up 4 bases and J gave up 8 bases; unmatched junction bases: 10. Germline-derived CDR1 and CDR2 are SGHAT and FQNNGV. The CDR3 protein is CASSSLGTSGIGTQYF. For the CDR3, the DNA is TGTGCCAGCAGCTCCTTAGGGACTAGCGGGATAGGAACCCAGTACTTC.

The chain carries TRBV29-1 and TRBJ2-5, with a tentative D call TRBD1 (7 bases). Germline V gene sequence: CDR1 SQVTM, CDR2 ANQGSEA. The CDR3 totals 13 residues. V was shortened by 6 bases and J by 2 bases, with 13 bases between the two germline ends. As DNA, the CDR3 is TGCAGCGTCCCGGGGGACAGTCAAGAGACCCAGTACTTC. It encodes CSVPGDSQETQYF. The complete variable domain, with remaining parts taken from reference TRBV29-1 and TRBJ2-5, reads SAVISQKPSRDICQRGTSLTIQCQVDSQVTMMFWYRQQPGQSLTLIATANQGSEATYESGFVIDKFPISRPNLTFSTLTVSNMSPEDSSIYLCSVPGDSQETQYFGPGTRLLVL.

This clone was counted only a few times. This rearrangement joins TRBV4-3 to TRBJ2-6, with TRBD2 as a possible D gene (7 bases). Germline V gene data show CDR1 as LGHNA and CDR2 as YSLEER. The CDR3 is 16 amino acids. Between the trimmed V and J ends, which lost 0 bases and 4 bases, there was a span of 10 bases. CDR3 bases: TGCGCCAGCAGCCAAGATGGGGGGGCGGGGGCCAACGTCCTGACTTTC. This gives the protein CASSQDGGAGANVLTF.

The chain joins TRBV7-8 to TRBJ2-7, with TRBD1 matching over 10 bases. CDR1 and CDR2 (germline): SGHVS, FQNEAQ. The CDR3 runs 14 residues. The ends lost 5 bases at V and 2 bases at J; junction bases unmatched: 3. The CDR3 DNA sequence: TGTGCCAGCAGCCTAGGACAGGGGGCCTACGAGCAGTACTTC. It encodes CASSLGQGAYEQYF.

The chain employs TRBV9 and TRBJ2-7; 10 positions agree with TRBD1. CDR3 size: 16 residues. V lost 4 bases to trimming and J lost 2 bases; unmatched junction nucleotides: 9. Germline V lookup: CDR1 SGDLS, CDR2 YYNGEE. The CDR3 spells CASSKDRGLLPYEQYF. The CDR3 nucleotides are TGTGCCAGCAGCAAAGACAGGGGGCTCCTCCCCTACGAGCAGTACTTC.

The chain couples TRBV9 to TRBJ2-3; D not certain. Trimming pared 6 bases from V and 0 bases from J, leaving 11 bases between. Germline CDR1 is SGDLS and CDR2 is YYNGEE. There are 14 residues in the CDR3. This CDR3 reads CASTLTTSTDTQYF. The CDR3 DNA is TGTGCCAGCACCCTCACCACTAGCACAGATACGCAGTATTTT.

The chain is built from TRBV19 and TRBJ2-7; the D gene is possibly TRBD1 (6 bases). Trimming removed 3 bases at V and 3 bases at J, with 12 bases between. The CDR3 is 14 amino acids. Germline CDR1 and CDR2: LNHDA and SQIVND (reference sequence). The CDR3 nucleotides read TGTGCCAGTAGTATCCCCGGACAGAACTACGAGCAGTACTTC. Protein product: CASSIPGQNYEQYF.

The CDR3, as DNA: TGTGCCAGCAGCAACCCCAGCGGGAGGTACGACGAGCAGTACTTC. Its protein is CASSNPSGRYDEQYF. The chain combines TRBV6-5 with TRBJ2-7, with TRBD2 matching over 9 bases. CDR3 length: 15 amino acids. Trimming cost V 6 bases and J 5 bases; bases outside gene matches: 11. Looked up from germline, CDR1 is MNHEY and CDR2 is SVGAGI.

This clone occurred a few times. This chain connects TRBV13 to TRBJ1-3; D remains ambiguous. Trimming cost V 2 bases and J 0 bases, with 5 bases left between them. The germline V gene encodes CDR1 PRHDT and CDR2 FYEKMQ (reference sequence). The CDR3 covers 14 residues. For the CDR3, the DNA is TGTGCCAGCAGCTTATCAGTCTCTGGAAACACCATATATTTT. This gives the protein CASSLSVSGNTIYF.

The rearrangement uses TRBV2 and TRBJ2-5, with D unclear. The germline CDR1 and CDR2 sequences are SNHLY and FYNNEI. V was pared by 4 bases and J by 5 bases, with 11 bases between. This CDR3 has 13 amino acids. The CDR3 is CASSASLVETQYF. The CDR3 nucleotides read TGTGCCAGCAGTGCCTCTCTAGTCGAGACCCAGTACTTC.

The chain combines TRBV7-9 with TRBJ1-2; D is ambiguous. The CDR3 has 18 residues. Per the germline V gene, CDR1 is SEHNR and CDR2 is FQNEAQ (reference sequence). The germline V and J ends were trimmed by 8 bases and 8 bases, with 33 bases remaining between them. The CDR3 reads CASPAHGDSPLSDRGYTF. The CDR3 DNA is TGTGCCAGCCCCGCCCACGGGGATTCCCCCCTGTCGGATAGGGGCTACACCTTC.

CDR3 in DNA: TGTGCCAGCAGCCCCCAGGACAGGGGGCGAAACACCATATATTTT. Translating it yields CASSPQDRGRNTIYF. J is TRBJ1-3 and V is TRBV7-2; 11 nucleotides align to TRBD1. The length of the CDR3 is 15 residues. V trimming: 5 bases; J trimming: 5 bases; junction bases outside the gene matches: 5. Germline V gene data show CDR1 as SGHTA and CDR2 as FQGNSA.

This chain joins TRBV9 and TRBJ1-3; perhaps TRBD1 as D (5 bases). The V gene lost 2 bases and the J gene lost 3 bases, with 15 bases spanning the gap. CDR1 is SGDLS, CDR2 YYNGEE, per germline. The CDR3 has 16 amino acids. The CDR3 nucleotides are TGTGCCAGCAGCGTGGGCGGCTATGACAGTGGAAACACCATATATTTT. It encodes CASSVGGYDSGNTIYF.